The 27 T cell receptor beta chains below all came from one sample that was sequenced in a study of blood T cell repertoires in COVID-19. Here immunoSEQ multiplex PCR was the method, and the copy in TCRdb shows in-frame clones only, minus some. Of a few hundred thousand clones in the sample, roughly 88% were seen once. Material: peripheral blood. All receptors derive from a human donor with COVID-19, enrolled during active disease. The donor label of this sample is uncertain.

This chain joins TRBV4-1 and TRBJ2-7, with 12 nucleotides matching TRBD1. The CDR3 sequence is 17 residues long. From germline, CDR1 is MGHRA and CDR2 YSYEKL. V lost 0 bases and J lost 5; bases outside the gene matches: 8. Here the CDR3 DNA reads TGCGCCAGCAGCCAAGAAGGTCTTGGGACAGGGGGCCACGAGCAGTACTTC. Protein sequence: CASSQEGLGTGGHEQYF.

The V and J genes are TRBV10-3 and TRBJ2-7, with TRBD1 matching over 7 bases. Germline assignment: CDR1 ENHRY and CDR2 SYGVKD. The ends lost 2 bases at V and 3 bases at J; junction bases unmatched: 7. This CDR3 contains 15 residues. The CDR3 DNA reads as TGTGCCATCAGTGAGCTTAAACAGGGGCGCTACGAGCAGTACTTC. Residues: CAISELKQGRYEQYF.

The chain joins TRBV30 to TRBJ2-1, with 12 nucleotides matching TRBD2. Germline assignment: CDR1 GTSNPN and CDR2 SVGIG (reference sequence). This CDR3 is built from 16 residues. Trimming cost V 2 bases and J 3 bases; bases outside gene matches: 5. The CDR3 loop is CAWSFTSGRFYNEQFF. For the CDR3, the DNA is TGTGCCTGGAGTTTTACTAGCGGGAGGTTCTACAATGAGCAGTTCTTC.

This chain joins TRBV29-1 and TRBJ1-2; 10 nucleotides line up with TRBD1. Per the germline V gene, CDR1 is SQVTM and CDR2 is ANQGSEA. The CDR3 runs 17 residues. With V trimmed by 1 base and J by 4 bases, 12 bases remained unmatched. This CDR3 reads CSVEGFRLGTGAYGYTF. Here the CDR3 DNA reads TGCAGCGTTGAAGGCTTCCGTCTTGGGACAGGGGCCTATGGCTACACCTTC.

The V gene is TRBV19, the J gene TRBJ1-1; 7 bases match TRBD1. The germline gives CDR1 LNHDA, CDR2 SQIVND (reference sequence). The junction had 10 bases not matched to a gene; V was cut back by 4 bases and J by 2 bases. The CDR3 sequence is 16 residues long. CDR3 nucleotides: TGTGCCAGTAGTAGGAACAGGGGAGAGCTCAACACTGAAGCTTTCTTT. Protein sequence: CASSRNRGELNTEAFF.

This clone has only a few counts. The genes are TRBV15 and TRBJ1-5; D remains ambiguous. The CDR3 consists of 14 residues. The ends were cut back, 2 bases at V and 4 bases at J, with 9 bases in the middle. Germline V gives CDR1 LNHNV, CDR2 YYDKDF (reference sequence). CDR3 loop: CATSRQRENQPQHF. In DNA, the CDR3 is TGTGCCACCAGCAGACAACGAGAGAATCAGCCCCAGCATTTT. The variable domain in full, with the rest retrieved from reference TRBV15 and TRBJ1-5, is DAMVIQNPRYQVTQFGKPVTLSCSQTLNHNVMYWYQQKSSQAPKLLFHYYDKDFNNEADTPDNFQSRRPNTSFCFLDIRSPGLGDTAMYLCATSRQRENQPQHFGDGTRLSIL.

J is TRBJ2-5 and V is TRBV15; D unresolved. The CDR3 sequence is 13 residues long. V dropped 4 bases and J dropped 4 bases, with 10 bases sitting between them. From germline, CDR1 is LNHNV and CDR2 YYDKDF (reference sequence). CDR3 sequence (DNA): TGTGCCACCAGCATCCGGCGCGGAGAGACCCAGTACTTC. This encodes CATSIRRGETQYF.

The chain carries TRBV20-1 and TRBJ2-2, with TRBD2 as a possible D gene (5 bases). Deletions cut 3 bases from V and 0 bases from J, with 11 bases between. This CDR3 has 15 amino acids. CDR1 is DFQATT and CDR2 is SNEGSKA in the germline V gene (reference sequence). DNA of the CDR3: TGCAGTGCTAGTGGTGGGAGCGCGAACACCGGGGAGCTGTTTTTT. This sequence encodes CSASGGSANTGELFF.

The genes are TRBV7-9 and TRBJ1-4, with 8 bases that match TRBD1. V shed 5 bases and J 2 bases; nucleotides not matched to a gene: 13. Germline assignment: CDR1 SEHNR and CDR2 FQNEAQ (reference sequence). This CDR3 is 18 amino acids long. CDR3 DNA sequence: TGTGCCAGCAGCCCGCGATTCGACAGGGGTGCTACTAATGAAAAACTGTTTTTT. Amino acid sequence: CASSPRFDRGATNEKLFF.

This chain uses TRBV9 with TRBJ2-3; 9 nucleotides align to TRBD2. CDR1 and CDR2 (germline): SGDLS, YYNGEE. The length of the CDR3 is 16 residues. V shed 0 bases and J 2 bases; nucleotides not matched to a gene: 4. CDR3 protein: CASSVASGTVTDTQYF. The CDR3 region has the DNA TGTGCCAGCAGCGTAGCTAGCGGGACCGTCACAGATACGCAGTATTTT.

This clone has just a few counts. The chain joins TRBV18 to TRBJ2-7; 9 positions agree with TRBD2. V was pared by 5 bases and J by 6 bases, with 8 bases of the junction left unmatched. Germline V gives CDR1 KGHSH, CDR2 LQKENI. The CDR3 consists of 14 residues. CDR3 in DNA: TGTGCCAGCTCATTTAGCGGGAGTCTTGGCGAGCAGTACTTC. It translates to CASSFSGSLGEQYF.

The chain uses TRBV30 and TRBJ2-2; 8 nucleotides agree with TRBD1. The CDR3 consists of 16 residues. CDR1 and CDR2 from the germline V gene are GTSNPN and SVGIG (reference sequence). J lost 3 bases, V lost 2 bases, and 8 bases had no gene match. The CDR3 region has the DNA TGTGCCTGGAGTCCGGACAGGGCCTTCCACACCGGGGAGCTGTTTTTT. This sequence encodes CAWSPDRAFHTGELFF.

V is TRBV5-5 and J is TRBJ1-1; D is unresolved. CDR3 length equals 12 residues. Between the trimmed V and J ends, which lost 1 base and 7 bases, there was a span of 8 bases. The germline CDR1 and CDR2 sequences are SGHKS and YYEKEE (reference sequence). CDR3 sequence reads: CASSLRAGEAFF. CDR3 nucleotide sequence: TGTGCCAGCAGCTTGAGAGCGGGTGAAGCTTTCTTT.

This clone was seen a few times. The chain uses TRBV6-5 and TRBJ1-5, with D maybe TRBD1 (6 bases). The CDR3 spans 14 residues. The germline V gene has CDR1 MNHEY and CDR2 SVGAGI. Between the trimmed V and J ends, which lost 5 bases and 5 bases, there was a span of 13 bases. CDR3 sequence: CASSPTGRDQPQHF. DNA for the CDR3: TGTGCCAGCAGTCCGACAGGACGTGATCAGCCCCAGCATTTT.

V usage is TRBV28 and J usage is TRBJ1-1; the D gene is possibly TRBD1 (5 bases). There are 13 residues in the CDR3. Trimming removed 7 bases at V and 2 bases at J, with 11 bases between. The germline gives CDR1 MDHEN, CDR2 SYDVKM. The CDR3 protein is CASTPRTNTEAFF. The CDR3 DNA reads as TGTGCCAGCACCCCCCGGACAAACACTGAAGCTTTCTTT.

The V and J genes are TRBV2 and TRBJ1-1, with 7 bases matching TRBD1. V shed 6 bases, J shed 5 bases, and the junction held 15 bases outside the gene matches. Germline V gives CDR1 SNHLY, CDR2 FYNNEI. The CDR3 has 16 residues. The DNA for the CDR3 is TGTGCCAGCAGGGGGAACACAGGGGACCAGAGAACTGAAGCTTTCTTT. It is translated as CASRGNTGDQRTEAFF.

V usage is TRBV7-2 and J usage is TRBJ1-6; possible D gene TRBD1, 5 bases. The germline CDR1 and CDR2 sequences are SGHTA and FQGNSA. V lost 5 bases and J 8 bases, leaving 16 bases between the germline ends. This CDR3 is 15 amino acids long. CDR3 in DNA: TGTGCCAGCAGCGCCCCCGGGACTGCAGATTCACCCCTCCACTTT. This encodes CASSAPGTADSPLHF.

This clone was seen a few times. This chain joins TRBV28 and TRBJ1-2; 7 bases are shared with TRBD1. V gave up 6 bases and J gave up 8 bases; unmatched junction bases: 6. The V gene's germline CDR1 is MDHEN and CDR2 SYDVKM. This CDR3 region has 12 residues. The chain's CDR3 is CASSDRVGGYTF. CDR3 nucleotides: TGTGCCAGCAGCGACAGGGTTGGGGGCTACACCTTC.

This chain connects TRBV7-9 to TRBJ1-4; 7 nucleotides agree with TRBD1. The CDR3 consists of 15 residues. The junction had 10 bases not matched to a gene; V was cut back by 4 bases and J by 8 bases. The germline gives CDR1 SEHNR, CDR2 FQNEAQ (reference sequence). The CDR3 loop reads CASSSHLQGREKLFF. The CDR3 nucleotides are TGTGCCAGCAGCTCCCATTTACAGGGGCGGGAAAAACTGTTTTTT.

The chain links TRBV28 to TRBJ1-5, with D possibly matching TRBD1 (6 bases). V shed 6 bases and J shed 4 bases, with 19 bases lying between them. This CDR3 is 16 amino acids long. Germline V gene lookup returns CDR1 MDHEN and CDR2 SYDVKM. The CDR3 DNA sequence: TGTGCCAGCAGGCAGACAGGACCTAGCTGGAATCAGCCCCAGCATTTT. It encodes CASRQTGPSWNQPQHF.

The rearrangement joins TRBV30 to TRBJ2-1; D perhaps matches TRBD2 (6 bases). V lost 2 bases to trimming and J lost 0 bases, with 8 bases between them. CDR3 length equals 14 residues. The germline CDR1 and CDR2 sequences are GTSNPN and SVGIG (reference sequence). The CDR3 loop is CAWSRGSSYNEQFF. The CDR3 bases are TGTGCCTGGAGTCGGGGGAGCTCCTACAATGAGCAGTTCTTC.

This clone was observed a handful of times. The chain combines TRBV23-1 with TRBJ1-2; no reliable D call. Being an ORF, TRBV23-1 has a function that is uncertain. The ends were cut back, 2 bases at V and 1 base at J, with 8 bases in the middle. CDR3 length: 14 amino acids. CDR3 amino acids: CASSQESLNYGYTF. CDR3 coding DNA: TGCGCCAGCAGTCAAGAAAGCCTTAACTATGGCTACACCTTC.

The gene calls are TRBV4-3 and TRBJ2-4, with D perhaps TRBD1 (6 bases). CDR3 length equals 16 residues. Germline V lookup: CDR1 LGHNA, CDR2 YSLEER. Trimming left V 0 bases short and J 7 bases short, with 16 bases between. The CDR3 here is CASSQDLTQGRNIQYF. The CDR3 DNA is TGCGCCAGCAGCCAAGATTTAACTCAGGGGCGGAACATTCAGTACTTC.

V and J are TRBV5-4 and TRBJ1-2, with D unresolved. CDR3 length equals 13 residues. Per germline, CDR1 SGHNT and CDR2 YYREEE (reference sequence). V lost 0 bases to trimming and J lost 4 bases, with 7 bases between them. The CDR3, as DNA: TGTGCCAGCAGCTTGGCCGCGGCCTATGGCTACACCTTC. Protein: CASSLAAAYGYTF. The full variable domain, in which reference TRBV5-4 and TRBJ1-2 provide the parts outside the CDR3, is ETGVTQSPTHLIKTRGQQVTLRCSSQSGHNTVSWYQQALGQGPQFIFQYYREEENGRGNFPPRFSGLQFPNYSSELNVNALELDDSALYLCASSLAAAYGYTFGSGTRLTVV.

The chain has TRBV28 and TRBJ2-7, with a weak D call TRBD1 (7 bases). Germline loops: CDR1 MDHEN, CDR2 SYDVKM. The CDR3 is 17 residues long. Deletions cut 7 bases from V and 4 bases from J, with 26 bases between. This CDR3 is CASIIESWAGGRYEQYF. The CDR3 region has the DNA TGTGCCAGCATCATAGAGTCCTGGGCAGGGGGGAGATACGAGCAGTACTTC.

With respect to this clone: Other DNA sequences in the same sample also yield this CDR3. This rearrangement joins TRBV5-1 to TRBJ1-1; no clear D gene. Trimming left V 1 base short and J 0 bases short, with 4 bases between. Germline V gene lookup returns CDR1 SGHRS and CDR2 YFSETQ. The CDR3 is 13 amino acids. CDR3 nucleotide sequence: TGCGCCAGCAGCTTGCGGTTGAACACTGAAGCTTTCTTT. Amino acids: CASSLRLNTEAFF.

The chain is built from TRBV19 and TRBJ1-2; 11 nucleotides line up with TRBD1. The CDR3 is 13 amino acids. The J segment lost 4 bases and the V segment lost 8 bases, leaving 3 bases of the junction unmatched. Looked up from germline, CDR1 is LNHDA and CDR2 is SQIVND (reference sequence). The CDR3 bases are TGTGCCAGTCGAGGGACAGGGGGCTATGGCTACACCTTC. Translation gives CASRGTGGYGYTF. Drawing the rest from reference TRBV19 and TRBJ1-2, the complete variable domain is DGGITQSPKYLFRKEGQNVTLSCEQNLNHDAMYWYRQDPGQGLRLIYYSQIVNDFQKGDIAEGYSVSREKKESFPLTVTSAQKNPTAFYLCASRGTGGYGYTFGSGTRLTVV.